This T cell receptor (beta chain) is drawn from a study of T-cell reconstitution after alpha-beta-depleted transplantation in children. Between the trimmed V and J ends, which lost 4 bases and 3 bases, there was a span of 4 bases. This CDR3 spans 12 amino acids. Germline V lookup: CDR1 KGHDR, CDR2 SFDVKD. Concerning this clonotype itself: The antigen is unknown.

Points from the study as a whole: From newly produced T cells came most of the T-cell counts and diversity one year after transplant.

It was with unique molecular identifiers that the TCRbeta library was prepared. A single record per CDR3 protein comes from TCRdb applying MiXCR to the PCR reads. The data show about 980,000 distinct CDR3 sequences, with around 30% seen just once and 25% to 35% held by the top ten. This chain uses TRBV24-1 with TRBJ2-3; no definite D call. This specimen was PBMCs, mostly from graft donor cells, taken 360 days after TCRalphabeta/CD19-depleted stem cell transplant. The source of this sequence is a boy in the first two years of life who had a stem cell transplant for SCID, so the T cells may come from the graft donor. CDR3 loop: CATSDVTDTQYF. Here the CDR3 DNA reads TGTGCCACCAGTGACGTGACAGATACGCAGTATTTT.